One sample yielded the 9 T cell receptor beta chains listed below, sequenced in a study of T-cell reconstitution after alpha-beta-depleted transplantation in children. Unique molecular identifiers tagged the TCRbeta library. TCRdb reprocessed the PCR reads with MiXCR, giving one entry per CDR3 protein. The table shows approximately 490,000 distinct CDR3 sequences, with roughly a tenth occurring only once. The sample was PBMCs, taken before TCRalphabeta/CD19-depleted stem cell transplant. The source of these receptors is a child aged 2 to 9 with inherited bone marrow failure, due to receive a stem cell transplant.

The table lists this clonotype with many counts. The gene calls are TRBV27 and TRBJ2-2; TRBD2 agrees at 12 bases. This CDR3 region has 18 residues. The V gene's germline CDR1 is MNHEY and CDR2 SMNVEV (reference sequence). V shed 5 bases and J 3 bases; nucleotides not matched to a gene: 10. CDR3: CASSNGPTSGRHTGELFF. The CDR3 DNA follows: TGTGCCAGCAGTAACGGACCGACTAGCGGGAGACACACCGGGGAGCTGTTTTTT.

This clonotype has a count of ten or more. This chain joins TRBV7-8 and TRBJ2-3, with a possible D match to TRBD2 (6 bases). This CDR3 is 15 amino acids long. Germline V gene lookup returns CDR1 SGHVS and CDR2 FQNEAQ. V gave up 5 bases and J gave up 8 bases, with 20 bases separating them. The CDR3 sequence: CASSVTGTEYVTQYF. The CDR3 nucleotides read TGTGCCAGCAGCGTGACCGGGACTGAGTATGTTACGCAGTATTTT. Drawing the rest from reference TRBV7-8 and TRBJ2-3, the complete variable domain is GAGVSQSPRYKVAKRGQDVALRCDPISGHVSLFWYQQALGQGPEFLTYFQNEAQLDKSGLPSDRFFAERPEGSVSTLKIQRTQQEDSAVYLCASSVTGTEYVTQYFGPGTRLTVL.

This clonotype appeared many times. This sequence joins TRBV12-3 or TRBV12-4 and TRBJ1-6; D is uncertain. The CDR3 runs to 12 residues. The V and J ends lost 4 bases and 12 bases respectively, with 10 bases between them. The CDR3 bases are TGTGCCAGCAGTTCGGGCCGAGTACCCCTCCACTTT. It translates to CASSSGRVPLHF.

In the case of this clonotype: A single base separates this from a much larger clone, so it may be a read error. The genes are TRBV3-1 and TRBJ2-7; weak D call: TRBD2 (5 bases). V lost 1 base, J lost 0 bases, and 10 bases lay in between. Germline CDR1 is LGHDT and CDR2 is YNNKEL (reference sequence). The CDR3 covers 15 residues. In DNA form, the CDR3 reads TGTGCCAGCAGCCAAGCGCCTAGCTGCTCCTACGAGCAGTACTTC. Residues: CASSQAPSCSYEQYF.

There are many counts of this clonotype. This rearrangement joins TRBV12-3 or TRBV12-4 to TRBJ2-7, with D unresolved. This CDR3 contains 11 residues. V lost 8 bases to trimming and J lost 2 bases, with 7 bases between them. The CDR3 is CASRGAYEQYF. DNA for the CDR3: TGTGCCAGCCGTGGGGCCTACGAGCAGTACTTC.

This clonotype was counted between two and nine times. This chain joins TRBV20-1 and TRBJ2-7; TRBD2 matches at 7 bases. This CDR3 has 13 residues. Germline trimming cut 3 bases from V and 2 bases from J; bases unmatched to any gene: 4. Germline V lookup: CDR1 DFQATT, CDR2 SNEGSKA (reference sequence). CDR3 DNA sequence: TGCAGTGCTAGGCTAGCGGAGACCTACGAGCAGTACTTC. Amino acid sequence: CSARLAETYEQYF.

This clonotype was picked up many times. This chain uses TRBV5-6 with TRBJ2-2, with D possibly being TRBD1 or TRBD2 (5 bases each). Germline loops: CDR1 SGHDT, CDR2 YYEEEE. V dropped 3 bases and J dropped 11 bases, with 14 bases sitting between them. The CDR3 is 13 amino acids. The CDR3: CASSWGTPAELFF. CDR3 nucleotide sequence: TGTGCCAGCAGCTGGGGGACCCCGGCTGAGCTGTTTTTT.

The chain joins TRBV7-9 to TRBJ2-7; D ambiguous. CDR1 is SEHNR, CDR2 FQNEAQ, per germline (reference sequence). The V end lost 4 bases, the J end lost 2 bases, and 12 bases lay between the germline ends. The CDR3 is 14 amino acids. CDR3 sequence (DNA): TGTGCCAGCAGCTCGCGGACGGTGCCCTACGAGCAGTACTTC. The encoded protein is CASSSRTVPYEQYF.

Many counts were recorded for this clonotype. The V gene is TRBV7-2, the J gene TRBJ1-5; possibly TRBD1 for D (5 bases). Trimming stripped 2 bases from V and 7 bases from J, with 12 bases between. Germline lookup yields CDR1 SGHTA and CDR2 FQGNSA. This CDR3 region has 14 residues. CDR3 protein: CASSLRGETQPQHF. DNA of the CDR3: TGTGCCAGCAGCTTACGGGGCGAAACGCAGCCCCAGCATTTT.